These T cell receptor beta chains were read from a single sample in a study of post-analysis software for immune sequencing data. A single record per CDR3 protein comes from TCRdb applying MiXCR to the PCR reads. The sample records under 900,000 distinct CDR3 sequences, around 53% being singletons. Material for sequencing was blood. These receptors were obtained from a girl under 18 with multiple sclerosis. Each CDR3 is given with its conserved first and last residue. The D gene is left open where the match is weak. For some rows the clone size is stated as once, few or many, or as a class when expanded; others skip it.

v_call: TRBV9; j_call: TRBJ1-2; d_call: TRBD1; clone_size: few; cdr3_aa: CASSAADRVDYGYTF; cdr3_nt: TGTGCCAGCAGCGCGGCGGACAGGGTGGACTATGGCTACACCTTC
v_call: TRBV6-8; j_call: TRBJ2-4; d_call: -; clone_size: few; cdr3_aa: CASSYSSRKNIQYF; cdr3_nt: TGTGCCAGCAGTTACTCTTCACGGAAAAACATTCAGTACTTC
v_call: TRBV14; j_call: TRBJ2-3; d_call: -; clone_size: -; cdr3_aa: CASSRGWGTDTQYF; cdr3_nt: TGTGCCAGCAGCCGAGGTTGGGGCACAGATACGCAGTATTTT
v_call: TRBV20-1; j_call: TRBJ2-1; d_call: TRBD2; clone_size: few; cdr3_aa: CSAPNLAGGPVSEQFF; cdr3_nt: TGCAGTGCACCGAACCTAGCGGGGGGGCCGGTTAGTGAGCAGTTCTTC
v_call: TRBV5-5; j_call: TRBJ1-1; d_call: TRBD1; clone_size: few; cdr3_aa: CASSLLGQPNTEAFF; cdr3_nt: TGTGCCAGCAGCCTCCTGGGACAGCCGAACACTGAAGCTTTCTTT
v_call: TRBV5-1; j_call: TRBJ2-7; d_call: -; clone_size: -; cdr3_aa: CASRLVAGRHEQYF; cdr3_nt: TGCGCCAGCAGGCTAGTGGCAGGACGTCACGAGCAGTACTTC
v_call: TRBV7-2; j_call: TRBJ2-5; d_call: TRBD2; clone_size: -; cdr3_aa: CASSSPGLAGAWYQETQYF; cdr3_nt: TGTGCCAGCAGCTCCCCGGGACTAGCGGGGGCCTGGTACCAAGAGACCCAGTACTTC
v_call: TRBV29-1; j_call: TRBJ2-1; d_call: TRBD1; clone_size: few; cdr3_aa: CSVGGGQGDNEQFF; cdr3_nt: TGCAGCGTTGGGGGGGGACAGGGGGACAATGAGCAGTTCTTC
v_call: TRBV7-8; j_call: TRBJ1-6; d_call: -; clone_size: -; cdr3_aa: CASSPAGGYSPLHF; cdr3_nt: TGTGCCAGCAGCCCAGCAGGAGGGTATTCACCCCTCCACTTT
v_call: TRBV20-1; j_call: TRBJ2-1; d_call: TRBD1; clone_size: few; cdr3_aa: CSARVPSDRAQFF; cdr3_nt: TGCAGTGCTAGAGTACCCTCGGACAGGGCGCAGTTCTTC
v_call: TRBV5-1; j_call: TRBJ1-4; d_call: -; clone_size: -; cdr3_aa: CASSPIQATNEKLFF; cdr3_nt: TGCGCCAGCAGCCCGATCCAAGCAACTAATGAAAAACTGTTTTTT
v_call: TRBV5-1; j_call: TRBJ2-5; d_call: -; clone_size: once; cdr3_aa: CASSFRVPETQYF; cdr3_nt: TGCGCCAGCAGCTTCAGGGTTCCGGAGACCCAGTACTTC
v_call: TRBV9; j_call: TRBJ2-5; d_call: -; clone_size: few; cdr3_aa: CASSVEGRGKETQYF; cdr3_nt: TGTGCCAGCAGCGTAGAAGGAAGAGGCAAGGAGACCCAGTACTTC
v_call: TRBV12-3/TRBV12-4; j_call: TRBJ2-3; d_call: TRBD1; clone_size: few; cdr3_aa: CASSLYVGQGIWRTQYF; cdr3_nt: TGTGCCAGCAGTTTGTATGTTGGACAGGGGATTTGGCGTACGCAGTATTTT
v_call: TRBV29-1; j_call: TRBJ1-1; d_call: -; clone_size: -; cdr3_aa: CSAGPYTEAFF; cdr3_nt: TGCAGCGCGGGGCCGTACACTGAAGCTTTCTTT
v_call: TRBV7-7; j_call: TRBJ2-7; d_call: -; clone_size: -; cdr3_aa: CASSLEARGSSYEQYF; cdr3_nt: TGTGCCAGCAGCTTAGAAGCTCGGGGCAGCTCCTACGAGCAGTACTTC
v_call: TRBV20-1; j_call: TRBJ2-4; d_call: -; clone_size: -; cdr3_aa: CSARDRTVEEQYF; cdr3_nt: TGCAGTGCTAGAGATCGGACTGTCGAGGAGCAGTACTTC
v_call: TRBV29-1; j_call: TRBJ1-2; d_call: TRBD1; clone_size: -; cdr3_aa: CSVGGTATNYGYTF; cdr3_nt: TGCAGCGTTGGGGGGACAGCCACCAACTATGGCTACACCTTC
v_call: TRBV29-1; j_call: TRBJ2-7; d_call: -; clone_size: few; cdr3_aa: CSVGEASYEQYF; cdr3_nt: TGCAGCGTTGGAGAGGCCTCCTACGAGCAGTACTTC
v_call: TRBV29-1; j_call: TRBJ1-1; d_call: -; clone_size: -; cdr3_aa: CSVEDLLLMNTEAFF; cdr3_nt: TGCAGCGTTGAAGATCTCCTTTTAATGAACACTGAAGCTTTCTTT
v_call: TRBV29-1; j_call: TRBJ1-4; d_call: -; clone_size: -; cdr3_aa: CSVQRRDEKLFF; cdr3_nt: TGCAGCGTGCAGAGGAGGGATGAAAAACTGTTTTTT
v_call: TRBV6-5; j_call: TRBJ1-2; d_call: -; clone_size: few; cdr3_aa: CASNPTLNRENYGYTF; cdr3_nt: TGTGCCAGCAACCCTACGCTCAACAGGGAAAACTATGGCTACACCTTC
v_call: TRBV20-1; j_call: TRBJ2-7; d_call: -; clone_size: few; cdr3_aa: CSASRGSAYEQYF; cdr3_nt: TGCAGTGCTAGTCGGGGATCGGCCTACGAGCAGTACTTC
v_call: TRBV5-6; j_call: TRBJ2-5; d_call: -; clone_size: -; cdr3_aa: CASSRSPGDHETQYF; cdr3_nt: TGTGCCAGCAGCCGAAGCCCAGGGGATCACGAGACCCAGTACTTC
v_call: TRBV20-1; j_call: TRBJ2-1; d_call: TRBD2; clone_size: -; cdr3_aa: CSARRAGLAGSYNEQFF; cdr3_nt: TGCAGTGCGCGGAGAGCGGGACTAGCGGGGAGCTACAATGAGCAGTTCTTC
v_call: TRBV12-3/TRBV12-4; j_call: TRBJ1-1; d_call: -; clone_size: -; cdr3_aa: CASSLSMRNTEAFF; cdr3_nt: TGTGCCAGCAGTTTATCCATGCGGAACACTGAAGCTTTCTTT
v_call: TRBV5-1; j_call: TRBJ2-3; d_call: TRBD2; clone_size: -; cdr3_aa: CASSRGVAGPSDTQYF; cdr3_nt: TGCGCCAGCAGCCGGGGGGTAGCGGGCCCCTCAGATACGCAGTATTTT
v_call: TRBV6-5; j_call: TRBJ1-2; d_call: -; clone_size: many; cdr3_aa: CASSYARHRSGYTF; cdr3_nt: TGTGCCAGCAGTTACGCCAGGCACAGATCCGGCTACACCTTC
v_call: TRBV6-5; j_call: TRBJ2-7; d_call: TRBD1; clone_size: -; cdr3_aa: CASSYSRGTGGLAGTNEQYF; cdr3_nt: TGTGCCAGCAGTTACTCGAGGGGGACAGGGGGGCTAGCGGGAACGAACGAGCAGTACTTC